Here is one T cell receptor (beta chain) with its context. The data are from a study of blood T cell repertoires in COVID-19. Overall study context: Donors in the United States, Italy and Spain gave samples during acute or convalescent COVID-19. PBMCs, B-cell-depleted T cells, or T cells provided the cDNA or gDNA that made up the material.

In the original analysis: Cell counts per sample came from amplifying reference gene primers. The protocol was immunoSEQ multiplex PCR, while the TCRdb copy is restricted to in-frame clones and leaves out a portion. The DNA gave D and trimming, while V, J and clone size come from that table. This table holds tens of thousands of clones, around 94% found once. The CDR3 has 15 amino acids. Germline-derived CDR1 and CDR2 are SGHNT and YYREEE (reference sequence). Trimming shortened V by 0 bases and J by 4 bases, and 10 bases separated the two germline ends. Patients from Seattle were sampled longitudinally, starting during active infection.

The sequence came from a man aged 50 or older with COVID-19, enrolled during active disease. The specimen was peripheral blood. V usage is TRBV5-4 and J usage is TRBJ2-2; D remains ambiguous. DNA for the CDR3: TGTGCCAGCAGCTTGGACAACACCATCACCGGGGAGCTGTTTTTT. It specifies CASSLDNTITGELFF.